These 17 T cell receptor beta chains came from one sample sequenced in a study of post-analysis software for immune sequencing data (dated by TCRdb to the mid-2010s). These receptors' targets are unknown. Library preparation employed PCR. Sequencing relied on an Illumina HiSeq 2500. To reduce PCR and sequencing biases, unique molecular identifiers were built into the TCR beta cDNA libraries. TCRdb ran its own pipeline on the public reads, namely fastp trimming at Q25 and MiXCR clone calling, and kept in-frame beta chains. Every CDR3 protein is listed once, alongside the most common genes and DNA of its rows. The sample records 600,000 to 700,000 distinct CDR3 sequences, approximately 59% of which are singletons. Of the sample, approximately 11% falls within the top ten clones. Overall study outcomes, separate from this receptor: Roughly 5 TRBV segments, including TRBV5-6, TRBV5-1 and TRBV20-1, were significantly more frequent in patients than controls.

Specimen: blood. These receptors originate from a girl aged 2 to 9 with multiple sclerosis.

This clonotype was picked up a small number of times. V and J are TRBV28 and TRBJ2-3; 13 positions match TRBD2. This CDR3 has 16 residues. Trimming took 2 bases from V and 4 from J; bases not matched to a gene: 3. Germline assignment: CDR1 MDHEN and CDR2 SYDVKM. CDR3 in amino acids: CASSLSGLAGADTQYF. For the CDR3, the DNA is TGTGCCAGCAGTTTAAGTGGACTAGCGGGGGCAGATACGCAGTATTTT.

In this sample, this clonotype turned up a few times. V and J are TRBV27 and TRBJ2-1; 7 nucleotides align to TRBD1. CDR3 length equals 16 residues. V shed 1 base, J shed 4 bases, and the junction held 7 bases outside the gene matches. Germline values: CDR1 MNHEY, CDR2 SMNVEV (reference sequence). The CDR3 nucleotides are TGTGCCAGCAGTTTATACCGGGACAGTACTTACAATGAGCAGTTCTTC. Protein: CASSLYRDSTYNEQFF.

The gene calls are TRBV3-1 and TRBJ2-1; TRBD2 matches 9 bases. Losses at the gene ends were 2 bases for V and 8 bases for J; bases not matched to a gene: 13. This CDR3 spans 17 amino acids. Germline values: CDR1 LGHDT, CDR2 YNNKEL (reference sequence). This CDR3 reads CASSQTPAGGDRYEQFF. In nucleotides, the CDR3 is TGTGCCAGCAGCCAAACCCCAGCGGGGGGCGACCGTTATGAGCAGTTCTTC.

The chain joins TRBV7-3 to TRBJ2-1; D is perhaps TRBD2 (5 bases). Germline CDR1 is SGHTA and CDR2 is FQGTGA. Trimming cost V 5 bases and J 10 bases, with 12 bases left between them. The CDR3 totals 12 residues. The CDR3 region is CASSILAGEQFF. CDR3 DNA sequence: TGTGCCAGCAGCATTCTAGCAGGCGAGCAGTTCTTC.

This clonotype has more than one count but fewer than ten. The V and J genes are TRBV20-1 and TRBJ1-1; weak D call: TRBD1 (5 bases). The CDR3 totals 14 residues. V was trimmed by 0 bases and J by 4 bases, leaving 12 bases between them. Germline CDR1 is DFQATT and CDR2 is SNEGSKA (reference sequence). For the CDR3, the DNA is TGCAGTGCTAGAGATCTGGGGCTCGCCACTGAAGCTTTCTTT. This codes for CSARDLGLATEAFF.

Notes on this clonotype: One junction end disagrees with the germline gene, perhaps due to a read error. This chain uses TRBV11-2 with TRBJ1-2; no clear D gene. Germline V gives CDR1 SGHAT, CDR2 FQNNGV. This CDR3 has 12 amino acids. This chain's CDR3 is CAGSPRASTYTF. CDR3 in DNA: TGTGCCGGCAGCCCCCGGGCCAGCACCTACACCTTC.

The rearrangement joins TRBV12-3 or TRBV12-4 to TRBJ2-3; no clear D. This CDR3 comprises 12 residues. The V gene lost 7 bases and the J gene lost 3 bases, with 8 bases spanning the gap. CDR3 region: CASTPLTDTQYF. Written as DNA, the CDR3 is TGTGCCAGCACCCCTTTAACAGATACGCAGTATTTT.

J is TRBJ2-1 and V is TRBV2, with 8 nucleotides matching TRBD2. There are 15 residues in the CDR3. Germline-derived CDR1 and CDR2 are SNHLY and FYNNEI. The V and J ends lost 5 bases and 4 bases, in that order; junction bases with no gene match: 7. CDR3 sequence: CASSQEVAGYNEQFF. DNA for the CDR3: TGTGCCAGCAGTCAGGAGGTAGCGGGATACAATGAGCAGTTCTTC.

The CDR3 region has the DNA TGTGCCAGCAGTGTTAGCGGGAGTGGCCCCTACGAGCAGTACTTC. This translates into CASSVSGSGPYEQYF. The V and J genes are TRBV6-1 and TRBJ2-4, with TRBD2 matching over 9 bases. The DNA end lines up better with TRBJ2-7; the J call may be wrong. CDR1 is MNHNS, CDR2 SASEGT, per germline. The CDR3 totals 15 residues.

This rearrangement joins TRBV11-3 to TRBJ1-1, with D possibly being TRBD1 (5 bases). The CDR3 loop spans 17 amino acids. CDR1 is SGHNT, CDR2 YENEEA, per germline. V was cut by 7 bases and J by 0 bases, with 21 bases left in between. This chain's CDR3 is CASTDPQRGSMNTEAFF. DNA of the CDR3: TGTGCCAGCACCGATCCACAGCGGGGCTCGATGAACACTGAAGCTTTCTTT.

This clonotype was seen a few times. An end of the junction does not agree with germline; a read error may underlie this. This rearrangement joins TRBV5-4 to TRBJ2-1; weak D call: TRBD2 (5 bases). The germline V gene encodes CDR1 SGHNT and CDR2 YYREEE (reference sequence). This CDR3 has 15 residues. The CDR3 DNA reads TGTGCCAGCAGCTTCGGGCCTAGCTCCTATAATGAGCAGTTCTTC. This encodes CASSFGPSSYNEQFF. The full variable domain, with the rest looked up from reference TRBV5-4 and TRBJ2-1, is ETGVTQSPTHLIKTRGQQVTLRCSSQSGHNTVSWYQQALGQGPQFIFQYYREEENGRGNFPPRFSGLQFPNYSSELNVNALELDDSALYLCASSFGPSSYNEQFFGPGTRLTVL.

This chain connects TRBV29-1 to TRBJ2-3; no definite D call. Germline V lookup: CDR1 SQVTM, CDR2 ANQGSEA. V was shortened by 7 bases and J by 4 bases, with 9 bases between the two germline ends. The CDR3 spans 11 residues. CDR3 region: CSGRVADTQYF. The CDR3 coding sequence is TGCAGCGGAAGAGTCGCAGATACGCAGTATTTT.

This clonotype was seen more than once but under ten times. CDR3 in DNA: TGCAGTGCCTTGGGACTAGCGGGATACCCCTACGAGCAGTACTTC. The encoded protein is CSALGLAGYPYEQYF. The chain combines TRBV20-1 with TRBJ2-7; the match to TRBD2 covers 13 bases. This CDR3 has 15 residues. CDR1 is DFQATT and CDR2 is SNEGSKA in the germline V gene (reference sequence). Germline trimming cut 6 bases from V and 2 bases from J; bases unmatched to any gene: 7.

Here the CDR3 reads CASGPTGVSETQYF. Written as DNA, the CDR3 is TGTGCTAGTGGTCCGACAGGGGTTTCAGAGACCCAGTACTTC. This sequence joins TRBV12-5 and TRBJ2-7, with 8 bases that match TRBD1. TRBJ2-5 matches the DNA end more closely, so the J call is doubtful. Germline CDR1 LGHNT, CDR2 FRNRAP. This CDR3 has 14 amino acids.

CDR3 DNA sequence: TGTGCCAGCAGCTCAAGGGGGGGGGACCTTGCTATCTACAATGAGCAGTTCTTC. Amino acids: CASSSRGGDLAIYNEQFF. The chain links TRBV7-9 to TRBJ2-1; D is perhaps TRBD2 (7 bases). CDR1 SEHNR and CDR2 FQNEAQ come from the germline V gene (reference sequence). The CDR3 loop spans 18 amino acids. Trimming stripped 4 bases from V and 3 bases from J, with 22 bases between.

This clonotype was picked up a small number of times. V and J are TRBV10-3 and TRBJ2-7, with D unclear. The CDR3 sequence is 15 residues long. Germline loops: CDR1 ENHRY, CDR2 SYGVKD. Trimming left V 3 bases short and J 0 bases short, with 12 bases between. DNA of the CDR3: TGTGCCATCAGTGAAGGTCCGACTTACTCCTACGAGCAGTACTTC. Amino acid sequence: CAISEGPTYSYEQYF.

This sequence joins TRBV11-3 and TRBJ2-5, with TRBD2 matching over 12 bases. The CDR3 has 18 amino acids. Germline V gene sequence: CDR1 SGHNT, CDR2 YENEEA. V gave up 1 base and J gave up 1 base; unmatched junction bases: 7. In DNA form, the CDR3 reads TGTGCCAGCAGCTTAGGCGCTACTAGCGGGGGGTCCCAAGAGACCCAGTACTTC. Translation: CASSLGATSGGSQETQYF.